What follows are 15 T cell receptor beta chains derived from one specimen sequenced in a study of shared clonotypes between healthy human individuals. Profiled with immunoSEQ multiplex PCR; TCRdb holds only in-frame clones, not every one. Here the sample spans 2 million to 2.5 million clones, roughly 95% being singletons. The specimen sequenced was naive CD4+ T cells sorted from blood. Subset given: CD45RA+ positively selected. Receptor source: a man aged 18 to 30 in good health.

V and J are TRBV11-2 and TRBJ2-1, with 10 bases that match TRBD2. The CDR3 extends over 13 amino acids. Germline values: CDR1 SGHAT, CDR2 FQNNGV. Unmatched junction bases numbered 1, after V lost 1 base and J lost 10 bases. The CDR3 region has the DNA TGTGCCAGCAGCTTAGTGGGACTAGCGGAGCAGTTCTTC. This codes for CASSLVGLAEQFF.

The chain employs TRBV19 and TRBJ1-5; the match to TRBD1 covers 9 bases. The CDR3 extends over 15 amino acids. Unmatched junction bases numbered 5, after V lost 3 bases and J lost 5 bases. Germline CDR1 LNHDA, CDR2 SQIVND (reference sequence). CDR3 bases: TGTGCCAGTAGTATCCGGGGACAGGGAGATCAGCCCCAGCATTTT. This translates into CASSIRGQGDQPQHF.

V is TRBV6-1 and J is TRBJ1-3, with a tentative D call TRBD1 (6 bases). The CDR3 loop spans 16 amino acids. V lost 2 bases and J lost 1, with 12 bases in between. CDR1 is MNHNS and CDR2 is SASEGT in the germline V gene. CDR3 in DNA: TGTGCCAGCAGTGAATTGGGACATGGTTCTGGAAACACCATATATTTT. This translates into CASSELGHGSGNTIYF.

The V gene is TRBV2, the J gene TRBJ1-3, with a possible D match to TRBD1 (5 bases). Germline CDR1 and CDR2: SNHLY and FYNNEI. This CDR3 contains 14 residues. V was clipped by 4 bases and J by 0 bases, with 7 bases between them. In nucleotides, the CDR3 is TGTGCCAGCAGTGCAACAGGCTCTGGAAACACCATATATTTT. It encodes CASSATGSGNTIYF.

The chain carries TRBV7-9 and TRBJ2-7; unclear D gene. V lost 6 bases and J 3 bases, leaving 9 bases between the germline ends. The V gene's germline CDR1 is SEHNR and CDR2 FQNEAQ (reference sequence). The CDR3 loop spans 12 amino acids. CDR3 residues: CASSPIHYEQYF. The DNA of the CDR3 is TGTGCCAGCAGTCCTATCCACTACGAGCAGTACTTC.

The chain carries TRBV10-3 and TRBJ2-7; 9 nucleotides agree with TRBD2. Germline V gene data show CDR1 as ENHRY and CDR2 as SYGVKD. The CDR3 totals 15 residues. Germline trimming cut 2 bases from V and 0 bases from J; bases unmatched to any gene: 2. The CDR3 coding sequence is TGTGCCATCAGTGAGACTAGCGGGTACTCCTACGAGCAGTACTTC. Its translation: CAISETSGYSYEQYF.

The rearrangement uses TRBV6-6 and TRBJ2-7; TRBD1 matches at 8 bases. From germline, CDR1 is MNHNY and CDR2 SVGAGI (reference sequence). V dropped 7 bases and J dropped 2; count of bases not matched to a gene: 7. The CDR3 extends over 14 amino acids. The CDR3 DNA sequence: TGTGCCAGCAACCCTCGGACAGGGACCTACGAGCAGTACTTC. As protein: CASNPRTGTYEQYF.

The chain joins TRBV12-2 to TRBJ2-1; TRBD2 was called by the table and not checked on the DNA. TRBV12-2 is assigned pseudogene status. This CDR3 is built from 17 residues. As DNA, the CDR3 is TGTGCAAGTCGCTTGGGACTAGCGGGAGAGGAGAACAATGAGCAGTTCTTC. It translates to CASRLGLAGEENNEQFF.

This chain uses TRBV6-5 with TRBJ2-1, with D tentatively TRBD1 (6 bases). Germline loops: CDR1 MNHEY, CDR2 SVGAGI. V lost 2 bases to trimming and J lost 10 bases, with 9 bases between them. CDR3 length: 12 amino acids. The CDR3 DNA reads TGTGCCAGCAGTTACGAGGGACAAGAGCAGTTCTTC. Translating gives CASSYEGQEQFF.

The V gene is TRBV2, the J gene TRBJ2-7, with D perhaps TRBD1 or TRBD2 (5 bases each). The length of the CDR3 is 13 residues. CDR1 is SNHLY and CDR2 is FYNNEI in the germline V gene. The V end lost 7 bases, the J end lost 5 bases, and 15 bases lay between the germline ends. CDR3 loop: CASTELRGNEQYF. In DNA, the CDR3 is TGTGCCAGCACCGAGCTGAGGGGAAACGAGCAGTACTTC.

The chain is built from TRBV2 and TRBJ1-1, with 7 bases aligning to TRBD1. Trimming removed 9 bases from V and 0 bases from J; junction bases left unmatched: 4. CDR3 length equals 13 residues. CDR1 is SNHLY, CDR2 FYNNEI, per germline. The CDR3 sequence is CASTGEVNTEAFF. The CDR3 nucleotides read TGTGCCAGTACAGGGGAGGTGAACACTGAAGCTTTCTTT.

This chain connects TRBV27 to TRBJ1-5; no firm D call. Germline assignment: CDR1 MNHEY and CDR2 SMNVEV (reference sequence). This CDR3 is 10 amino acids long. Trimming pared 7 bases from V and 9 bases from J, leaving 7 bases between. CDR3 region: CASTKWPQHF. The CDR3 DNA sequence: TGTGCCAGCACAAAGTGGCCCCAGCATTTT.

The chain uses TRBV6-1 and TRBJ1-4; TRBD1 agrees at 12 bases. Germline CDR1 reads MNHNS; CDR2 reads SASEGT. The length of the CDR3 is 17 residues. V shed 0 bases, J shed 7 bases, and the junction held 6 bases outside the gene matches. The CDR3 nucleotides are TGTGCCAGCAGTGAAGCGTTGAGGGACAGGGGGCGTGAAAAACTGTTTTTT. It specifies CASSEALRDRGREKLFF.

The chain carries TRBV7-2 and TRBJ2-1; 10 positions agree with TRBD2. V gave up 4 bases and J gave up 7 bases; unmatched junction bases: 4. There are 14 residues in the CDR3. Germline V CDR1 and CDR2: SGHTA, FQGNSA. In DNA form, the CDR3 reads TGTGCCAGCAGCTCGGGACTAGCGCCAAATGAGCAGTTCTTC. This gives the protein CASSSGLAPNEQFF. The whole variable domain, remainder taken from reference TRBV7-2 and TRBJ2-1, is GAGVSQSPSNKVTEKGKDVELRCDPISGHTALYWYRQSLGQGLEFLIYFQGNSAPDKSGLPSDRFSAERTGGSVSTLTIQRTQQEDSAVYLCASSSGLAPNEQFFGPGTRLTVL.

Only one count was recorded for this clone. The chain uses TRBV19 and TRBJ2-2; D is uncertain. The CDR3 loop spans 13 amino acids. Trimming took 7 bases from V and 3 from J, leaving 9 bases between them. Germline lookup yields CDR1 LNHDA and CDR2 SQIVND (reference sequence). CDR3 sequence (DNA): TGTGCCAGTACCACCCAGGACACCGGGGAGCTGTTTTTT. Amino acids: CASTTQDTGELFF. The entire variable domain, with the rest obtained from reference TRBV19 and TRBJ2-2, is as follows: DGGITQSPKYLFRKEGQNVTLSCEQNLNHDAMYWYRQDPGQGLRLIYYSQIVNDFQKGDIAEGYSVSREKKESFPLTVTSAQKNPTAFYLCASTTQDTGELFFGEGSRLTVL.